Only a few counts were recorded for the clone carrying this TCR beta chain. Its antigen is still unknown. This sample was included in a study of T-cell memory formation after mild COVID-19. The germline CDR1 and CDR2 sequences are MDHEN and SYDVKM. V was clipped by 7 bases and J by 0 bases, with 6 bases between them. The CDR3 sequence is 13 residues long. Constant-segment-primed 5'RACE gave TCR alpha and TCR beta cDNA libraries with sample barcodes and UMIs. TCRdb reanalysed the 5' RACE reads using MiXCR and keeps one entry per CDR3 protein. Counted here are fewer than 200,000 distinct CDR3 sequences, 10% to 15% occurring once; the ten biggest clones make up 2.5% to 3.5%. Overall study findings and caveats: Second-wave clones with a day 37 peak had unconfirmed SARS-CoV-2 specificity.

Sequencing was carried out using PBMCs or a T cell subset sorted from them (not recorded which). The chain has TRBV28 and TRBJ2-2; D might be TRBD1 (5 bases). This clonotype originated in a man in his late teens or twenties who had mild COVID-19 (a few samples of this study predate the infection). Cell type and time point are not known. CDR3 coding DNA: TGTGCCAGCAAACAGGCGAACACCGGGGAGCTGTTTTTT. This gives the protein CASKQANTGELFF. The full variable domain, in which reference TRBV28 and TRBJ2-2 provide the parts outside the CDR3, is DVKVTQSSRYLVKRTGEKVFLECVQDMDHENMFWYRQDPGLGLRLIYFSYDVKMKEKGDIPEGYSVSREKKERFSLILESASTNQTSMYLCASKQANTGELFFGEGSRLTVL.